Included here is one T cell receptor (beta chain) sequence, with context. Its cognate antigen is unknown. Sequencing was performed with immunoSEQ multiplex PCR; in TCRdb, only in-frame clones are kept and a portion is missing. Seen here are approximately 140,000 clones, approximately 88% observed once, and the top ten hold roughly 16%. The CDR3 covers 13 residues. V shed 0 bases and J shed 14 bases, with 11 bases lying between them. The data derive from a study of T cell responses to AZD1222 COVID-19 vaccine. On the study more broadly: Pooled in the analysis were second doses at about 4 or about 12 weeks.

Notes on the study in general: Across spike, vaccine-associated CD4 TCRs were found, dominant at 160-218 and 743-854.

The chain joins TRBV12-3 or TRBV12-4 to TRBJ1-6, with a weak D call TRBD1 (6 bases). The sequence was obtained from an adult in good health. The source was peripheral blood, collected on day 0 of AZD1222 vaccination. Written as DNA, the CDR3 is TGTGCCAGCAGTTTAGCCGGAGGGGACACCCTCCACTTT. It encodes CASSLAGGDTLHF.